This T cell receptor (beta chain) was profiled in a study of beta chain features in type 1 diabetes. Germline V gene data show CDR1 as ENHRY and CDR2 as SYGVKD. V lost 5 bases and J 7 bases, leaving 12 bases between the germline ends. This CDR3 spans 12 amino acids. This clone turned up a few times. TCRB transcripts that were expressed got sequenced, as all of the isolated RNA had been reverse transcribed. Method: immunoSEQ multiplex PCR; TCRdb's copy keeps in-frame clones and lacks some. The sample shows roughly 610,000 clones, about 14% of them seen only once. The receptor was isolated from a man aged 18 to 30 in good health. The sequencing sample was made of naive CD4+ T cells from blood. The V call is TRBV10-3, the J call TRBJ2-7, with D possibly being TRBD1 (6 bases). CDR3 coding DNA: TGTGCCATCAGTTTGGCCAGGGGAGAGCAGTACTTC. It is translated as CAISLARGEQYF.